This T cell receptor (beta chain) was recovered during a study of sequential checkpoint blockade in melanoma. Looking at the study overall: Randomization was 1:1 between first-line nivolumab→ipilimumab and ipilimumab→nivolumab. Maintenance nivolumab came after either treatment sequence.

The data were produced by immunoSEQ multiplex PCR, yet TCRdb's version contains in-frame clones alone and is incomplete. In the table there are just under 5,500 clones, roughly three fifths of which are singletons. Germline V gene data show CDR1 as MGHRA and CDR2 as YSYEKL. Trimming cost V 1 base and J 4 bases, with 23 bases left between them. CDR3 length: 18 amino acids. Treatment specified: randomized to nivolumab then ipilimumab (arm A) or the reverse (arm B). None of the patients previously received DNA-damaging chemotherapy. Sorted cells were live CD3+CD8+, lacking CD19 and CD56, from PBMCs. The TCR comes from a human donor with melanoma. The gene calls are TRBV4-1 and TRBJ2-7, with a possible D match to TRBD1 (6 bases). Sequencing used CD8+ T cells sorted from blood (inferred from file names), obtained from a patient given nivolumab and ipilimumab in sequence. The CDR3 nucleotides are TGCGCCAGCAGCCAAGGGGTGGACAGACAATACCCTTATTACGAGCAGTACTTC. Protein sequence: CASSQGVDRQYPYYEQYF.